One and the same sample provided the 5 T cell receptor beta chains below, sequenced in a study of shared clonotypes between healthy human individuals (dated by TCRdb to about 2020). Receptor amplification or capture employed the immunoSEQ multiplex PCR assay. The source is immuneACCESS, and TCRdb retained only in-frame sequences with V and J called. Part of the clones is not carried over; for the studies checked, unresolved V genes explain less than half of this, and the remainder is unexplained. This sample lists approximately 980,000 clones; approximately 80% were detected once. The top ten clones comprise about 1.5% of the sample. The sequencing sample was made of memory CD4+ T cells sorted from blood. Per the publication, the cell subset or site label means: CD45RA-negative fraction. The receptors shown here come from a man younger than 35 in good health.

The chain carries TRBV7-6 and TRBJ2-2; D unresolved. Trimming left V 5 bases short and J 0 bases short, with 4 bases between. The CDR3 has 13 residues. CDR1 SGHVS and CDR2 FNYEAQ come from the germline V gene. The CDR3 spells CASSLSNTGELFF. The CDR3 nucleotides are TGTGCCAGCAGCCTATCGAACACCGGGGAGCTGTTTTTT.

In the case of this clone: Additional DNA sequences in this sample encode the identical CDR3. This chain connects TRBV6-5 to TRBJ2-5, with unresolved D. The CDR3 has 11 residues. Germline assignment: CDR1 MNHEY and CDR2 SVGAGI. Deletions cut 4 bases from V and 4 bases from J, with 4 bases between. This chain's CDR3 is CASSLRETQYF. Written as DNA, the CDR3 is TGTGCCAGCAGTTTACGAGAGACCCAGTACTTC.

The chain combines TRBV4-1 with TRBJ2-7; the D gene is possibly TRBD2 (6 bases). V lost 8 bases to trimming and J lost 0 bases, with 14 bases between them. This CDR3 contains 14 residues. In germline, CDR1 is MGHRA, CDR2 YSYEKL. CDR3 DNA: TGCGCCAGCGGTGGCACTAGCAACTCCTACGAGCAGTACTTC. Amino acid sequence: CASGGTSNSYEQYF.

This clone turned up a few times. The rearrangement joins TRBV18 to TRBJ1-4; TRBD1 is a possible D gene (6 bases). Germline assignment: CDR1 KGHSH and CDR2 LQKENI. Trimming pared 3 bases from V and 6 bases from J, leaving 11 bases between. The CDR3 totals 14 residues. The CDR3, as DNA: TGTGCCAGCTCACCCGAGAGGGGGGATGAAAAACTGTTTTTT. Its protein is CASSPERGDEKLFF.

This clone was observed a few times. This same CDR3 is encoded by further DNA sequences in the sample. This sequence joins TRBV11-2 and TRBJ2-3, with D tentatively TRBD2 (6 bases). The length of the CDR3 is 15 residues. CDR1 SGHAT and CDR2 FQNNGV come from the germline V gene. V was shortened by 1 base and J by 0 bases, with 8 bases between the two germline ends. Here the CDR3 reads CASSLAGVSTDTQYF. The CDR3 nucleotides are TGTGCCAGCAGCTTAGCGGGGGTGAGCACAGATACGCAGTATTTT.